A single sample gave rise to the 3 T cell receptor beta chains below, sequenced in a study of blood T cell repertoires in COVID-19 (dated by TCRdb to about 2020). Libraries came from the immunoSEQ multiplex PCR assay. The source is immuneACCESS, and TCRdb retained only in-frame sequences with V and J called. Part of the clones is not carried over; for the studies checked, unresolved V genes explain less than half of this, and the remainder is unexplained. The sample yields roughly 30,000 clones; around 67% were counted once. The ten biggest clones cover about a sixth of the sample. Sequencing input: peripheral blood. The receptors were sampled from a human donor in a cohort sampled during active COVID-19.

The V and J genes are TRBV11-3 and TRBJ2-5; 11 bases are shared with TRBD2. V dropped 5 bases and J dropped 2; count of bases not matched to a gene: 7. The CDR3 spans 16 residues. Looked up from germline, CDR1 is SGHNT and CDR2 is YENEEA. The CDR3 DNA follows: TGTGCCAGCAGCAAAGGGACTAGCGGCAATCAAGAGACCCAGTACTTC. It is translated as CASSKGTSGNQETQYF.

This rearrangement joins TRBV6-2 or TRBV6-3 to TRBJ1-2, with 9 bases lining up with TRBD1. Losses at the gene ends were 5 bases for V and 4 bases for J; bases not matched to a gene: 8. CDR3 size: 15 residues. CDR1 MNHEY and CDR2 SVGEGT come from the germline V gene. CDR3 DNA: TGTGCCAGCAGTAAGACCGGGACAGGGATCTATGGCTACACCTTC. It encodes CASSKTGTGIYGYTF.

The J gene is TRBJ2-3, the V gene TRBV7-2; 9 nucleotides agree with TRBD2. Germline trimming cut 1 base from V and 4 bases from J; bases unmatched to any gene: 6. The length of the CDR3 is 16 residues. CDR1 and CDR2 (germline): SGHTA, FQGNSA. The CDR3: CASSLVRAGGPDTQYF. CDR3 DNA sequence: TGTGCCAGCAGCTTAGTGCGAGCGGGAGGCCCAGATACGCAGTATTTT. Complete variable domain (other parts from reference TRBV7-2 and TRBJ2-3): GAGVSQSPSNKVTEKGKDVELRCDPISGHTALYWYRQSLGQGLEFLIYFQGNSAPDKSGLPSDRFSAERTGGSVSTLTIQRTQQEDSAVYLCASSLVRAGGPDTQYFGPGTRLTVL.